The clone carrying this T cell receptor (beta chain) appeared many times. The data derive from a study of T cells in Graves' hyperthyroidism and ophthalmopathy. Amplified TCR beta CDR3 regions derived from RNA transcripts. The primer set for the first-round RT-PCR of the TCR CDR3 was HTBI. TCRdb reanalysed the multiplex PCR reads using MiXCR and keeps one entry per CDR3 protein. Found here are about 420,000 distinct CDR3 sequences, 15% to 18% of them singletons; the top ten hold 7.5% to 9%. This CDR3 is built from 17 residues. CDR1 and CDR2 (germline): SGHAT, FQNNGV. V was shortened by 0 bases and J by 3 bases, with 18 bases between the two germline ends.

This TCR derives from a young woman with Graves' hyperthyroidism. Sequenced sample: blood. The V gene is TRBV11-2, the J gene TRBJ2-7, with D possibly matching TRBD1 (8 bases). The DNA of the CDR3 is TGTGCCAGCAGCTTAGATCGGACTAGGACAGGGAACTACGAGCAGTACTTC. This encodes CASSLDRTRTGNYEQYF. Variable domain in full (rest from reference TRBV11-2 and TRBJ2-7): EAGVAQSPRYKIIEKRQSVAFWCNPISGHATLYWYQQILGQGPKLLIQFQNNGVVDDSQLPKDRFSAERLKGVDSTLKIQPAKLEDSAVYLCASSLDRTRTGNYEQYFGPGTRLTVT.